These 32 T cell receptor beta chains were sequenced from one sample in a study of response to subunit inactivated influenza vaccine. TCRdb fed the RT-PCR reads into MiXCR, producing one record per CDR3 protein. The data contain 700,000 to 900,000 distinct CDR3 sequences, 21% of them seen just once; the ten biggest clones take up roughly 10%. Material: PBMCs from blood, obtained about 5 days after vaccination. Receptors were obtained from a man between 50 and 59 years old who received an inactivated influenza vaccine.

This clonotype has more than one count but fewer than ten. The V call is TRBV20-1, the J call TRBJ2-3, with TRBD2 identical over 8 bases. V gave up 6 bases and J gave up 5 bases; unmatched junction bases: 19. CDR3 length: 17 amino acids. The germline gives CDR1 DFQATT, CDR2 SNEGSKA (reference sequence). CDR3 region: CSARTGTRQVAKDTQYF. The CDR3 coding sequence is TGCAGTGCCCGAACCGGGACTAGACAAGTCGCAAAAGATACGCAGTATTTT.

The gene calls are TRBV3-1 and TRBJ2-1; unclear D gene. CDR1 and CDR2 from the germline V gene are LGHDT and YNNKEL (reference sequence). With 3 bases removed from V and 8 bases from J, the gap between germline ends came to 11 bases. The CDR3 is 13 amino acids. CDR3 residues: CASSHLAADEQFF. The CDR3 DNA reads as TGTGCCAGCAGCCACCTGGCGGCAGATGAGCAGTTCTTC.

This clonotype was detected many times. The chain combines TRBV29-1 with TRBJ2-2; no clear D gene. Germline values: CDR1 SQVTM, CDR2 ANQGSEA. The ends were cut back, 3 bases at V and 3 bases at J, with 2 bases in the middle. The CDR3 loop spans 11 amino acids. The CDR3 DNA sequence: TGCAGCGTTGAGTACACCGGGGAGCTGTTTTTT. Translation gives CSVEYTGELFF.

This clonotype was detected a few times. The chain has TRBV5-1 and TRBJ2-2; D not certain. The CDR3 consists of 14 residues. Germline CDR1 SGHRS, CDR2 YFSETQ. The ends were cut back, 6 bases at V and 0 bases at J, with 9 bases in the middle. The DNA for the CDR3 is TGCGCCAGCACTGTCGGGCCGAACACCGGGGAGCTGTTTTTT. Amino acid sequence: CASTVGPNTGELFF. The full variable domain, with the rest looked up from reference TRBV5-1 and TRBJ2-2, is KAGVTQTPRYLIKTRGQQVTLSCSPISGHRSVSWYQQTPGQGLQFLFEYFSETQRNKGNFPGRFSGRQFSNSRSEMNVSTLELGDSALYLCASTVGPNTGELFFGEGSRLTVL.

V is TRBV7-8 and J is TRBJ2-1; D not resolved. Looked up from germline, CDR1 is SGHVS and CDR2 is FQNEAQ. V shed 0 bases and J shed 10 bases, with 10 bases lying between them. This CDR3 region has 13 residues. The DNA of the CDR3 is TGTGCCAGCAGCTTAGCGCTCGTGAAGGAGCAGTTCTTC. It yields the protein CASSLALVKEQFF. Together with reference TRBV7-8 and TRBJ2-1, the CDR3 gives the full variable domain: GAGVSQSPRYKVAKRGQDVALRCDPISGHVSLFWYQQALGQGPEFLTYFQNEAQLDKSGLPSDRFFAERPEGSVSTLKIQRTQQEDSAVYLCASSLALVKEQFFGPGTRLTVL.

This clonotype was seen repeatedly, ten times or more. The chain carries TRBV12-3 or TRBV12-4 and TRBJ2-5; 9 bases are a match to TRBD1. This CDR3 has 15 residues. With 3 bases clipped from V and 3 bases from J, the junction kept 5 bases outside the gene matches. CDR3 residues: CASSLMDRGKETQYF. In DNA form, the CDR3 reads TGTGCCAGCAGTTTGATGGACAGGGGAAAAGAGACCCAGTACTTC.

This clonotype was detected a few times. This chain joins TRBV10-3 and TRBJ2-2, with 7 bases identical to TRBD1. This CDR3 is built from 13 residues. Germline assignment: CDR1 ENHRY and CDR2 SYGVKD. V lost 4 bases to trimming and J lost 6 bases; unmatched junction nucleotides: 2. The CDR3 nucleotides read TGTGCCATCAGTGTGGACAGGCCCGGGGAGCTGTTTTTT. This translates into CAISVDRPGELFF.

The rearrangement joins TRBV7-2 to TRBJ1-2; TRBD1 agrees at 9 bases. The CDR3 is made up of 12 amino acids. V gave up 7 bases and J gave up 7 bases; unmatched junction bases: 4. In germline, CDR1 is SGHTA, CDR2 FQGNSA. The CDR3 protein is CASTRQGGGYTF. Written as DNA, the CDR3 is TGTGCCAGCACCCGACAGGGGGGTGGCTACACCTTC.

V is TRBV7-9 and J is TRBJ2-2; D possibly corresponds to TRBD2 (6 bases). The V end lost 5 bases, the J end lost 0 bases, and 7 bases lay between the germline ends. Germline V lookup: CDR1 SEHNR, CDR2 FQNEAQ (reference sequence). The CDR3 has 14 amino acids. The CDR3 is CASSGRSNTGELFF. The CDR3 DNA sequence: TGTGCCAGCAGCGGGAGGTCGAACACCGGGGAGCTGTTTTTT.

The chain combines TRBV5-8 with TRBJ1-3, with 9 bases aligning to TRBD1. Germline V lookup: CDR1 SGHTS, CDR2 YDEGEE. The V segment lost 4 bases and the J segment 5 bases; nucleotides outside the gene matches: 4. The CDR3 loop spans 14 amino acids. In DNA form, the CDR3 reads TGTGCCAGCAGCGTCGGGACAGGGAGAAACACCATATATTTT. As protein: CASSVGTGRNTIYF.

The chain recombines TRBV29-1 with TRBJ2-3; TRBD1 or TRBD2 may be the D gene (5 bases each). The CDR3 covers 13 residues. Germline assignment: CDR1 SQVTM and CDR2 ANQGSEA. V lost 6 bases, J lost 2 bases, and 12 bases lay in between. The CDR3 loop is CSVPGRVTDTQYF. In DNA, the CDR3 is TGCAGCGTGCCGGGACGGGTCACAGATACGCAGTATTTT.

The chain combines TRBV24-1 with TRBJ2-1; D remains unclear. Looked up from germline, CDR1 is KGHDR and CDR2 is SFDVKD. Trimming removed 4 bases at V and 8 bases at J, with 14 bases between. This CDR3 region has 14 residues. CDR3 sequence (DNA): TGTGCCACCAGTGACCCCAAAGCATGGGATGAGCAGTTCTTC. Its protein product is CATSDPKAWDEQFF.

The chain has TRBV28 and TRBJ2-5, with 8 bases lining up with TRBD1. The CDR3 contains 15 residues. With V trimmed by 5 bases and J by 2 bases, 7 bases remained unmatched. Germline V gene data show CDR1 as MDHEN and CDR2 as SYDVKM. In DNA, the CDR3 is TGTGCCAGCAGTGGAAGGACAGGGTTGCAAGAGACCCAGTACTTC. It specifies CASSGRTGLQETQYF. The full variable domain, its missing parts supplied by reference TRBV28 and TRBJ2-5, is DVKVTQSSRYLVKRTGEKVFLECVQDMDHENMFWYRQDPGLGLRLIYFSYDVKMKEKGDIPEGYSVSREKKERFSLILESASTNQTSMYLCASSGRTGLQETQYFGPGTRLLVL.

The J gene is TRBJ1-1, the V gene TRBV5-1; D is perhaps TRBD1 (5 bases). The V gene lost 5 bases and the J gene lost 5 bases, with 16 bases spanning the gap. The CDR3 covers 14 residues. Germline assignment: CDR1 SGHRS and CDR2 YFSETQ. The CDR3 DNA reads as TGCGCCAGCAGTTGGGACTCCATTGGTACTGAAGCTTTCTTT. Residues: CASSWDSIGTEAFF.

V gene TRBV7-9 combines with J gene TRBJ2-7; D gene uncertain. V lost 4 bases to trimming and J lost 5 bases, with 9 bases between them. The length of the CDR3 is 12 residues. From germline, CDR1 is SEHNR and CDR2 FQNEAQ (reference sequence). In DNA form, the CDR3 reads TGTGCCAGCAGCTCCCCTGAGCACGAGCAGTACTTC. Translation gives CASSSPEHEQYF.

Many counts were recorded for this clonotype. The chain recombines TRBV7-9 with TRBJ2-7; TRBD2 agrees at 8 bases. The junction had 6 bases not matched to a gene; V was cut back by 5 bases and J by 3 bases. The germline V gene has CDR1 SEHNR and CDR2 FQNEAQ (reference sequence). CDR3 length equals 14 residues. CDR3 sequence reads: CASSATSGYYEQYF. The DNA of the CDR3 is TGTGCCAGCAGCGCAACTAGCGGCTACTACGAGCAGTACTTC.

The V and J genes are TRBV7-2 and TRBJ2-7; D remains unclear. V shed 1 base and J shed 5 bases, with 9 bases lying between them. The CDR3 is 13 residues long. CDR1 and CDR2 (germline): SGHTA, FQGNSA. This CDR3 reads CASSLGPPHEQYF. Written as DNA, the CDR3 is TGTGCCAGCAGCTTAGGACCCCCCCACGAGCAGTACTTC.

This clonotype appeared a few times. The chain joins TRBV10-3 to TRBJ2-1, with 11 bases identical to TRBD2. The trim removed 2 bases at V and 7 bases at J, leaving 10 bases unmatched. The V gene's germline CDR1 is ENHRY and CDR2 SYGVKD. The CDR3 has 17 residues. The DNA of the CDR3 is TGTGCCATCAGTGAGCATGAGTTACTAGCGGGGGTGAATGAGCAGTTCTTC. This encodes CAISEHELLAGVNEQFF.

This clonotype was detected once. The chain is built from TRBV4-2 and TRBJ2-7, with 10 bases aligning to TRBD1. The CDR3 consists of 15 residues. From germline, CDR1 is LGHNA and CDR2 YNFKEQ. V shed 6 bases and J 3 bases; nucleotides not matched to a gene: 8. The CDR3, as DNA: TGTGCCAGCAGTCGGGACAGGGGAAGAAACTACGAGCAGTACTTC. It codes for CASSRDRGRNYEQYF.

The genes are TRBV19 and TRBJ2-4, with TRBD2 as a possible D gene (6 bases). The CDR3 covers 16 residues. V lost 1 base, J lost 1 base, and 11 bases lay in between. Germline V gene sequence: CDR1 LNHDA, CDR2 SQIVND (reference sequence). The CDR3 region is CASSIVSREAKNIQYF. DNA of the CDR3: TGTGCCAGTAGTATAGTTTCACGGGAGGCCAAAAACATTCAGTACTTC.

There are many counts of this clonotype. The CDR3 loop is CASSSGRETQYF. The CDR3 region has the DNA TGTGCCAGCAGCTCCGGACGAGAGACCCAGTACTTC. The chain carries TRBV6-5 and TRBJ2-5; D unresolved. The CDR3 has 12 residues. Germline V lookup: CDR1 MNHEY, CDR2 SVGAGI. Trimming pared 6 bases from V and 4 bases from J, leaving 9 bases between.

This clonotype was seen a handful of times. The chain couples TRBV5-4 to TRBJ2-3; tentatively, D is TRBD2 (6 bases). The CDR3 consists of 15 residues. Trimming stripped 0 bases from V and 4 bases from J, with 12 bases between. Per germline, CDR1 SGHNT and CDR2 YYREEE (reference sequence). The CDR3: CASSLGGAMADTQYF. The CDR3 region has the DNA TGTGCCAGCAGCTTGGGCGGGGCGATGGCAGATACGCAGTATTTT.

The table lists this clonotype with a few counts. This rearrangement joins TRBV7-2 to TRBJ2-3, with TRBD1 matching 8 bases. V shed 5 bases, J shed 8 bases, and the junction held 15 bases outside the gene matches. The CDR3 consists of 16 residues. The germline V gene encodes CDR1 SGHTA and CDR2 FQGNSA. Here the CDR3 reads CASSLRTGSAWGTQYF. As DNA, the CDR3 is TGTGCCAGCAGCCTACGGACAGGGAGTGCTTGGGGTACGCAGTATTTT. Looking up the rest from reference TRBV7-2 and TRBJ2-3 gives the full variable domain: GAGVSQSPSNKVTEKGKDVELRCDPISGHTALYWYRQSLGQGLEFLIYFQGNSAPDKSGLPSDRFSAERTGGSVSTLTIQRTQQEDSAVYLCASSLRTGSAWGTQYFGPGTRLTVL.

The J gene is TRBJ1-1, the V gene TRBV12-3 or TRBV12-4, with 9 bases matching TRBD1. The CDR3 spans 16 residues. V shed 4 bases, J shed 2 bases, and the junction held 8 bases outside the gene matches. The CDR3 DNA reads as TGTGCCAGCAGTTCTAGGACAGGGGTAGGAAACACTGAAGCTTTCTTT. Translation gives CASSSRTGVGNTEAFF.

The sample holds a few counts of this clonotype. The gene calls are TRBV24-1 and TRBJ2-5; D perhaps matches TRBD1 (6 bases). Germline V CDR1 and CDR2: KGHDR, SFDVKD. The CDR3 is 13 residues long. V was pared by 7 bases and J by 1 base, with 9 bases between. The DNA of the CDR3 is TGTGCCACCAGCGGGACATTCCAAGAGACCCAGTACTTC. Residues: CATSGTFQETQYF.

This rearrangement joins TRBV7-8 to TRBJ1-3; TRBD1 aligns across 7 bases. The CDR3 has 15 amino acids. Germline-derived CDR1 and CDR2 are SGHVS and FQNEAQ. V gave up 5 bases and J gave up 0 bases; unmatched junction bases: 4. In DNA form, the CDR3 reads TGTGCCAGCAGCCTTGGGACAGCCTCTGGAAACACCATATATTTT. This gives the protein CASSLGTASGNTIYF.

This clonotype showed up many times. V and J are TRBV7-2 and TRBJ2-1; D unresolved. Trimming pared 2 bases from V and 1 base from J, leaving 12 bases between. The germline V gene has CDR1 SGHTA and CDR2 FQGNSA. The CDR3 covers 16 residues. Here the CDR3 DNA reads TGTGCCAGCAGCTTAAGTGGTAACCCATCCTACAATGAGCAGTTCTTC. Translated, it gives CASSLSGNPSYNEQFF.

The chain combines TRBV6-5 with TRBJ1-5; TRBD1 might be the D (5 bases). The CDR3 has 14 amino acids. Trimming took 2 bases from V and 5 from J, leaving 10 bases between them. From germline, CDR1 is MNHEY and CDR2 SVGAGI. The CDR3 coding sequence is TGTGCCAGCAGTTACGGGGGAGTTCATCAGCCCCAGCATTTT. Translating it yields CASSYGGVHQPQHF.

The chain recombines TRBV7-2 with TRBJ2-2; TRBD2 might be the D (5 bases). The CDR3 has 14 amino acids. Germline loops: CDR1 SGHTA, CDR2 FQGNSA. Trimming shortened V by 5 bases and J by 4 bases, and 11 bases separated the two germline ends. For the CDR3, the DNA is TGTGCCAGCAGCATCGCCGAGGGCACCGGGGAGCTGTTTTTT. Translated, it gives CASSIAEGTGELFF. Full variable domain (rest looked up from reference TRBV7-2 and TRBJ2-2): GAGVSQSPSNKVTEKGKDVELRCDPISGHTALYWYRQSLGQGLEFLIYFQGNSAPDKSGLPSDRFSAERTGGSVSTLTIQRTQQEDSAVYLCASSIAEGTGELFFGEGSRLTVL.

This clonotype has only a few counts. The gene calls are TRBV25-1 and TRBJ2-1, with 9 nucleotides matching TRBD1. The V and J ends lost 1 base and 5 bases, in that order; junction bases with no gene match: 3. CDR3 size: 15 residues. Germline V lookup: CDR1 MGHDK, CDR2 SYGVNS. The CDR3 loop is CASSELGQGNNEQFF. The CDR3 nucleotides are TGTGCCAGCAGTGAATTGGGACAGGGCAACAATGAGCAGTTCTTC.

At least ten counts were recorded for this clonotype. The chain is built from TRBV11-2 and TRBJ2-1, with a tentative D call TRBD2 (6 bases). Germline CDR1 SGHAT, CDR2 FQNNGV. Trimming pared 5 bases from V and 0 bases from J, leaving 29 bases between. The CDR3 is 21 amino acids. The CDR3: CASSRESISGRPKSSYNEQFF. CDR3 bases: TGTGCCAGCAGCCGCGAGTCCATTAGCGGCCGCCCCAAGAGCTCCTACAATGAGCAGTTCTTC. The full variable domain, in which reference TRBV11-2 and TRBJ2-1 provide the parts outside the CDR3, is EAGVAQSPRYKIIEKRQSVAFWCNPISGHATLYWYQQILGQGPKLLIQFQNNGVVDDSQLPKDRFSAERLKGVDSTLKIQPAKLEDSAVYLCASSRESISGRPKSSYNEQFFGPGTRLTVL.

The rearrangement joins TRBV19 to TRBJ2-7, with D possibly TRBD1 on 5 matching bases. Germline CDR1 is LNHDA and CDR2 is SQIVND (reference sequence). The CDR3 totals 13 residues. V was trimmed by 7 bases and J by 1 base, leaving 11 bases between them. The chain's CDR3 is CASIRTSSYEQYF. Here the CDR3 DNA reads TGTGCCAGTATTCGGACAAGTTCCTACGAGCAGTACTTC. The whole variable domain, remainder taken from reference TRBV19 and TRBJ2-7, is DGGITQSPKYLFRKEGQNVTLSCEQNLNHDAMYWYRQDPGQGLRLIYYSQIVNDFQKGDIAEGYSVSREKKESFPLTVTSAQKNPTAFYLCASIRTSSYEQYFGPGTRLTVT.